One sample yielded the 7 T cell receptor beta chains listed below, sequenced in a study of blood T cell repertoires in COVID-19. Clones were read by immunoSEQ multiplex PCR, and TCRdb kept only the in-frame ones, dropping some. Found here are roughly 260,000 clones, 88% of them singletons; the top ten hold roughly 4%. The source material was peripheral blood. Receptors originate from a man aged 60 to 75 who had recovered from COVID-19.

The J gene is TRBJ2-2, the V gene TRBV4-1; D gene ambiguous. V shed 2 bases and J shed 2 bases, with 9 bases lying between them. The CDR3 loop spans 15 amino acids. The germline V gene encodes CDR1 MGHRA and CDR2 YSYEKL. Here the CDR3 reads CASSQLAENTGELFF. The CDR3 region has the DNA TGCGCCAGCAGCCAATTGGCAGAAAACACCGGGGAGCTGTTTTTT.

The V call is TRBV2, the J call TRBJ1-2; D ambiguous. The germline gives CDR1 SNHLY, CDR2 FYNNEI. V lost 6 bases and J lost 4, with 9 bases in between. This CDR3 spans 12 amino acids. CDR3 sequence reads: CASRVTVYGYTF. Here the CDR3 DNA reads TGTGCCAGCAGAGTAACGGTCTATGGCTACACCTTC.

CDR3 amino acids: CATSDLDRDNGYTF. The CDR3, as DNA: TGTGCCACCAGTGATCTGGACAGGGACAATGGCTACACCTTC. This chain connects TRBV24-1 to TRBJ1-2; 8 bases line up with TRBD1. The CDR3 extends over 14 amino acids. Germline CDR1 is KGHDR and CDR2 is SFDVKD. With 3 bases clipped from V and 6 bases from J, the junction kept 5 bases outside the gene matches.

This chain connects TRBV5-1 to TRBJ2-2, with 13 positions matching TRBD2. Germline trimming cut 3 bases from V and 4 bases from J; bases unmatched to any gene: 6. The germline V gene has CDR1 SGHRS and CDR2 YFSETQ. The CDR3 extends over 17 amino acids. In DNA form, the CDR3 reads TGCGCCAGCAGCTCGGGACTAGCGGGGCCCCTCACCGGGGAGCTGTTTTTT. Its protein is CASSSGLAGPLTGELFF.

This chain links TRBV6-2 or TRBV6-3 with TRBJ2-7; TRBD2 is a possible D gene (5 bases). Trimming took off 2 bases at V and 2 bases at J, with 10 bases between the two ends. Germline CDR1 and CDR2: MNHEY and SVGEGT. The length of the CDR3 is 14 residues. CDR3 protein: CASSYLGRAYEQYF. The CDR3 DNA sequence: TGTGCCAGCAGTTACCTAGGGAGAGCCTACGAGCAGTACTTC.

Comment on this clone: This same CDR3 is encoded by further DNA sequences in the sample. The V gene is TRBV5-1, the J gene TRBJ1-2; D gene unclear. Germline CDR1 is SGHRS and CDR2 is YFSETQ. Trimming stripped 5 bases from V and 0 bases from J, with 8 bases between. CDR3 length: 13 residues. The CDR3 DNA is TGCGCCAGCAGTCGGGTCTCTAACTATGGCTACACCTTC. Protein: CASSRVSNYGYTF.

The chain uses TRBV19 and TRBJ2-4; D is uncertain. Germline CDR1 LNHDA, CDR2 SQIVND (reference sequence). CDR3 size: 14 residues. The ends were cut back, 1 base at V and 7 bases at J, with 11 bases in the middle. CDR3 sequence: CASSIALSRNIQYF. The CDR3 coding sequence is TGTGCCAGTAGTATAGCTCTGAGCCGGAACATTCAGTACTTC.